The subject of this entry is one TCR beta chain. The data derive from a study of shared clonotypes between healthy human individuals. Genomic DNA belonging to each subset was distributed in equal measure over several immunoSEQ plates. Only in-frame clones appear in the TCRdb table, and some are missing; sequencing was by immunoSEQ multiplex PCR. Of under 2.5 million clones listed, roughly 90% are singletons. CDR1 and CDR2 (germline): SGHNT, YYREEE (reference sequence). The CDR3 loop spans 15 amino acids. V was cut by 0 bases and J by 5 bases, with 14 bases left in between. Specimen: naive CD4+ T cells from PBMCs. Subset here: CD45RA+ positively selected. The V and J genes are TRBV5-4 and TRBJ1-1, with D perhaps matching TRBD1 (5 bases). This TCR was recovered from a man between 18 and 35 years old in good health. Some clones in this sample may be carry-over from other donors' samples. CDR3 DNA: TGTGCCAGCAGCTTGGTTGGGGGGATGGGGACTGAAGCTTTCTTT. It is translated as CASSLVGGMGTEAFF.